A single sample gave rise to the 19 T cell receptor beta chains below, sequenced in a study of shared clonotypes between healthy human individuals. Clones were sequenced by immunoSEQ multiplex PCR, and TCRdb holds only the in-frame ones, with some missing. Seen here are about 2.3 million clones, around 90% observed once, and the top ten hold around 0.35%. Material for sequencing was naive CD4+ T cells from PBMCs. This sample's subset: CD45RA+ positively selected. The receptors stem from a man in his late teens or twenties in good health. Some clones in this sample may be carry-over from other donors' samples.

The chain employs TRBV19 and TRBJ2-4; D tentatively fits TRBD1 or TRBD2 (6 bases each). The CDR3 is 17 residues long. V gave up 7 bases and J gave up 10 bases, with 29 bases separating them. Germline V gives CDR1 LNHDA, CDR2 SQIVND (reference sequence). CDR3 in DNA: TGTGCCAGTAACTCCGGGTCGGGAGACAGGTGGCCCGGGATTCAGTACTTC. Amino acids: CASNSGSGDRWPGIQYF.

With respect to this clone: Other DNA sequences from this sample encode an identical CDR3 as well. This chain connects TRBV5-1 to TRBJ2-2, with D perhaps matching TRBD2 (6 bases). This CDR3 region has 15 residues. With 0 bases removed from V and 4 bases from J, the gap between germline ends came to 10 bases. The germline CDR1 and CDR2 sequences are SGHRS and YFSETQ. CDR3: CASSLGRGGTGELFF. The CDR3 coding sequence is TGCGCCAGCAGCTTGGGCCGGGGAGGCACCGGGGAGCTGTTTTTT.

Only a few counts were recorded for this clone. The chain couples TRBV5-1 to TRBJ1-1, with TRBD1 as a possible D gene (5 bases). From germline, CDR1 is SGHRS and CDR2 YFSETQ. Between the trimmed V and J ends, which lost 0 bases and 4 bases, there was a span of 16 bases. The CDR3 has 16 amino acids. CDR3 sequence: CASSLAGRQGFTEAFF. The CDR3 region has the DNA TGCGCCAGCAGCTTGGCTGGTCGGCAGGGATTCACTGAAGCTTTCTTT. The full variable domain, completed using reference TRBV5-1 and TRBJ1-1, is KAGVTQTPRYLIKTRGQQVTLSCSPISGHRSVSWYQQTPGQGLQFLFEYFSETQRNKGNFPGRFSGRQFSNSRSEMNVSTLELGDSALYLCASSLAGRQGFTEAFFGQGTRLTVV.

This clone has only a few counts. The chain combines TRBV9 with TRBJ1-1; D unclear. V was cut by 0 bases and J by 4 bases, with 10 bases left in between. The germline CDR1 and CDR2 sequences are SGDLS and YYNGEE. The CDR3 is made up of 14 amino acids. The CDR3 loop is CASSVAGESTEAFF. CDR3 DNA sequence: TGTGCCAGCAGCGTAGCCGGGGAGTCCACTGAAGCTTTCTTT.

This clone was observed a single time. The rearrangement uses TRBV5-1 and TRBJ2-5; 10 bases match TRBD1. The CDR3 is made up of 15 amino acids. CDR1 is SGHRS, CDR2 YFSETQ, per germline. V gave up 2 bases and J gave up 4 bases; unmatched junction bases: 5. In nucleotides, the CDR3 is TGCGCCAGCAGCTTCTCCGGACAGGGGGGAGAGACCCAGTACTTC. Amino acids: CASSFSGQGGETQYF. Combining the CDR3 with reference TRBV5-1 and TRBJ2-5 gives the whole variable domain KAGVTQTPRYLIKTRGQQVTLSCSPISGHRSVSWYQQTPGQGLQFLFEYFSETQRNKGNFPGRFSGRQFSNSRSEMNVSTLELGDSALYLCASSFSGQGGETQYFGPGTRLLVL.

This sequence joins TRBV18 and TRBJ1-5, with D perhaps matching TRBD1 (6 bases). This CDR3 region has 14 residues. The germline V and J ends were trimmed by 6 bases and 11 bases, with 20 bases remaining between them. CDR1 and CDR2 from the germline V gene are KGHSH and LQKENI. CDR3: CASSLGGQPPAQHF. In DNA, the CDR3 is TGTGCCAGCTCCCTGGGGGGGCAGCCGCCAGCCCAGCATTTT.

The genes are TRBV27 and TRBJ2-7, with a tentative D call TRBD2 (6 bases). The germline V gene has CDR1 MNHEY and CDR2 SMNVEV (reference sequence). This CDR3 spans 14 amino acids. V lost 6 bases, J lost 0 bases, and 12 bases lay in between. Here the CDR3 DNA reads TGTGCCAGCAGGGACTATTCCAGCTCCTACGAGCAGTACTTC. It yields the protein CASRDYSSSYEQYF.

The chain recombines TRBV5-1 with TRBJ1-5; a weak D match, TRBD1 (6 bases). The CDR3 contains 15 residues. The V end was cut by 5 bases, the J end by 3 bases, with 15 bases between. The germline gives CDR1 SGHRS, CDR2 YFSETQ. This CDR3 reads CASSWDTGPNQPQHF. The CDR3 DNA reads TGCGCCAGCAGTTGGGACACTGGGCCCAATCAGCCCCAGCATTTT.

The chain couples TRBV2 to TRBJ2-6; D remains unclear. The germline V gene has CDR1 SNHLY and CDR2 FYNNEI. V lost 5 bases and J lost 5, with 19 bases in between. This CDR3 region has 17 residues. The CDR3 region has the DNA TGTGCCAGCAGTATAATTGGGTTTGGTTCTAGGGCCAACGTCCTGACTTTC. As protein: CASSIIGFGSRANVLTF.

This chain links TRBV9 with TRBJ1-2, with D maybe TRBD1 (6 bases). The germline gives CDR1 SGDLS, CDR2 YYNGEE. The ends were cut back, 0 bases at V and 7 bases at J, with 13 bases in the middle. The CDR3 is 14 residues long. This chain's CDR3 is CASSVVTRGGGYTF. The CDR3 coding sequence is TGTGCCAGCAGCGTAGTAACCAGGGGAGGTGGCTACACCTTC.

This chain uses TRBV6-5 with TRBJ2-7, with 8 positions matching TRBD2. The CDR3 is made up of 15 amino acids. Trimming took 0 bases from V and 5 from J; bases not matched to a gene: 6. The germline CDR1 and CDR2 sequences are MNHEY and SVGAGI. In DNA form, the CDR3 reads TGTGCCAGCAGTTACTCTGGCGGGAGGTGGGACGAGCAGTACTTC. Encoded protein: CASSYSGGRWDEQYF.

The chain carries TRBV14 and TRBJ2-3; tentatively, D is TRBD2 (6 bases). The V end lost 3 bases, the J end lost 3 bases, and 19 bases lay between the germline ends. Germline values: CDR1 SGHDN, CDR2 FVKESK. This CDR3 is 17 amino acids long. CDR3 DNA: TGTGCCAGCAGCCAGGAAGGCGGGACGGCGACAACAGATACGCAGTATTTT. Residues: CASSQEGGTATTDTQYF.

The CDR3 nucleotides are TGTGCCAGCAGTGAATTCGCGGGAGTTCAAAATGAGCAGTTCTTC. Translating gives CASSEFAGVQNEQFF. This sequence joins TRBV2 and TRBJ2-1, with 7 bases that match TRBD2. This CDR3 region has 15 residues. Per germline, CDR1 SNHLY and CDR2 FYNNEI. V lost 2 bases, J lost 7 bases, and 8 bases stayed unmatched.

This chain connects TRBV7-6 to TRBJ2-2, with unresolved D. V lost 3 bases and J lost 7, with 6 bases in between. The CDR3 sequence is 12 residues long. Per the germline V gene, CDR1 is SGHVS and CDR2 is FNYEAQ. This chain's CDR3 is CASSFRSGELFF. CDR3 DNA: TGTGCCAGCAGCTTTCGCAGCGGGGAGCTGTTTTTT.

Comment on this clone: Other DNA sequences in the same sample also yield this CDR3. J is TRBJ2-3 and V is TRBV5-1, with a weak D call TRBD1 (5 bases). V was cut by 1 base and J by 2 bases, with 8 bases left in between. The CDR3 has 14 amino acids. Germline V gene data show CDR1 as SGHRS and CDR2 as YFSETQ. Here the CDR3 reads CASSLQGITDTQYF. Here the CDR3 DNA reads TGCGCCAGCAGCTTGCAGGGAATCACAGATACGCAGTATTTT.

The chain couples TRBV9 to TRBJ2-1, with D tentatively TRBD1 (5 bases). V lost 1 base, J lost 2 bases, and 10 bases lay in between. Germline lookup yields CDR1 SGDLS and CDR2 YYNGEE. This CDR3 contains 15 residues. CDR3 sequence: CASSVYEGAYNEQFF. The CDR3 nucleotides read TGTGCCAGCAGCGTATATGAAGGGGCCTACAATGAGCAGTTCTTC.

The V gene is TRBV7-9, the J gene TRBJ2-7; 15 bases fit TRBD2. Trimming cost V 5 bases and J 4 bases; bases outside gene matches: 3. Germline assignment: CDR1 SEHNR and CDR2 FQNEAQ (reference sequence). This CDR3 is 15 amino acids long. The CDR3 reads CASSSGTSGRYEQYF. The CDR3 DNA sequence: TGTGCCAGCAGCAGCGGGACTAGCGGGAGGTACGAGCAGTACTTC.

This chain links TRBV4-2 with TRBJ2-7; a possible D gene is TRBD2 (5 bases). The germline gives CDR1 LGHNA, CDR2 YNFKEQ. Trimming cost V 4 bases and J 0 bases, with 13 bases left between them. The CDR3 length is 15 residues. In DNA form, the CDR3 reads TGTGCCAGCAGCCGACTACAACAGAGCTCCTACGAGCAGTACTTC. It is translated as CASSRLQQSSYEQYF.

The chain recombines TRBV7-8 with TRBJ1-5; D is ambiguous. Between the trimmed V and J ends, which lost 1 base and 6 bases, there was a span of 7 bases. The germline gives CDR1 SGHVS, CDR2 FQNEAQ. CDR3 length: 13 amino acids. The CDR3 DNA is TGTGCCAGCAGCTTAGGCCGGATTCAGCCCCAGCATTTT. It encodes CASSLGRIQPQHF.